This T cell receptor (beta chain) was sequenced in a study of blood T cell repertoires in COVID-19. Study-level information: Spain, Italy and the United States supplied samples that represented acute and convalescent COVID-19. Nucleic acid was either cDNA or gDNA, and it came from T cells, B-cell-depleted T cells, or PBMCs.

While infection was still active, Seattle patients were enrolled and then followed longitudinally. The V end was cut by 1 base, the J end by 13 bases, with 20 bases between. The germline CDR1 and CDR2 sequences are SEHNR and FQNEAQ (reference sequence). CDR3 length equals 14 residues. Sequenced by immunoSEQ multiplex PCR; TCRdb stores in-frame clones only, minus some. The top ten clones hold around 7.8% of a sample with 500,000 to 600,000 clones, roughly 89% of them seen once. The sequencing input was peripheral blood. This clonotype was obtained from a woman aged 45-65 years with COVID-19, enrolled during active disease. The chain combines TRBV7-9 with TRBJ2-7; a weak D match, TRBD2 (6 bases). CDR3 loop: CASSLGGLEGPLYF. The CDR3 DNA sequence: TGTGCCAGCAGCTTAGGGGGACTGGAGGGCCCCTTATACTTC. The complete variable domain, with remaining parts taken from reference TRBV7-9 and TRBJ2-7, reads DTGVSQNPRHKITKRGQNVTFRCDPISEHNRLYWYRQTLGQGPEFLTYFQNEAQLEKSRLLSDRFSAERPKGSFSTLEIQRTEQGDSAMYLCASSLGGLEGPLYFGPGTRLTVT.